These 29 T cell receptor beta chains share one sample of origin, sequenced in a study of Graves' ophthalmopathy and Graves' hyperthyroidism. RNA transcripts were the template, and TCR beta CDR3 regions were amplified from them. Amplification began with first-round RT-PCR using HTBI primers, then second-round multiplex PCR was performed. TCRdb recomputed calls from the multiplex PCR reads with MiXCR, one row per CDR3 protein. Of about 150,000 distinct CDR3 sequences detected, about 40% appear once; the ten largest clones hold roughly 5.2%. The specimen sequenced was peripheral blood. Source of these receptors: a woman aged 40 to 50 with Graves' ophthalmopathy.

The table lists this clonotype with many counts. The chain combines TRBV20-1 with TRBJ2-5; the match to TRBD2 covers 11 bases. The CDR3 totals 16 residues. With 2 bases clipped from V and 5 bases from J, the junction kept 10 bases outside the gene matches. Germline CDR1 and CDR2: DFQATT and SNEGSKA (reference sequence). DNA of the CDR3: TGCAGTGCTAGAAGACTAGCGGGATCCTACTCGGAGACCCAGTACTTC. This encodes CSARRLAGSYSETQYF.

CDR3 sequence: CASSYGDQTNTEAFF. The CDR3 bases are TGTGCCAGCAGTTACGGGGACCAGACGAACACTGAAGCTTTCTTT. The chain carries TRBV6-2 or TRBV6-3 and TRBJ1-1, with D perhaps matching TRBD1 (5 bases). The CDR3 totals 15 residues. CDR1 and CDR2 from the germline V gene are MNHEY and SVGEGT. With 2 bases removed from V and 1 base from J, the gap between germline ends came to 11 bases.

The chain combines TRBV29-1 with TRBJ1-2; D call uncertain. CDR1 SQVTM and CDR2 ANQGSEA come from the germline V gene. V lost 3 bases to trimming and J lost 4 bases, with 9 bases between them. This CDR3 region has 12 residues. CDR3 protein: CSVDRSPYGYTF. Written as DNA, the CDR3 is TGCAGCGTTGACAGGAGCCCCTATGGCTACACCTTC. The full variable domain, with the rest looked up from reference TRBV29-1 and TRBJ1-2, is SAVISQKPSRDICQRGTSLTIQCQVDSQVTMMFWYRQQPGQSLTLIATANQGSEATYESGFVIDKFPISRPNLTFSTLTVSNMSPEDSSIYLCSVDRSPYGYTFGSGTRLTVV.

The chain employs TRBV6-5 and TRBJ1-6; the D is unclear. The CDR3 covers 14 residues. Trimming pared 2 bases from V and 9 bases from J, leaving 11 bases between. From germline, CDR1 is MNHEY and CDR2 SVGAGI. The CDR3 loop is CASSYRGFGSPLHF. The CDR3 DNA sequence: TGTGCCAGCAGTTACAGAGGGTTTGGTTCACCCCTCCACTTT.

This clonotype showed up many times. The chain couples TRBV6-5 to TRBJ1-1; no clear D. Trimming stripped 5 bases from V and 4 bases from J, with 11 bases between. This CDR3 contains 13 residues. Germline V gene data show CDR1 as MNHEY and CDR2 as SVGAGI. The CDR3 coding sequence is TGTGCCAGCAGTACTATCTACGGCACTGAAGCTTTCTTT. This encodes CASSTIYGTEAFF.

For the CDR3, the DNA is TGTGCTAGTGGTCGCCGGGACAGTCGGGTAACTTTCTTT. It encodes CASGRRDSRVTFF. V and J are TRBV12-5 and TRBJ1-1; 7 nucleotides line up with TRBD1. The V gene end was trimmed by 5 bases and the J gene end by 12 bases; junction bases not matched to a gene: 12. Germline assignment: CDR1 LGHNT and CDR2 FRNRAP. There are 13 residues in the CDR3.

This clonotype appeared many times. The CDR3 protein is CASRTGRTNTGELFF. CDR3 nucleotide sequence: TGTGCCAGCAGAACGGGCCGCACGAACACCGGGGAGCTGTTTTTT. The chain recombines TRBV6-5 with TRBJ2-2; D gene ambiguous. Looked up from germline, CDR1 is MNHEY and CDR2 is SVGAGI. V dropped 6 bases and J dropped 0 bases, with 11 bases sitting between them. The CDR3 runs to 15 residues.

This chain joins TRBV7-9 and TRBJ1-6; D not resolved. Germline V lookup: CDR1 SEHNR, CDR2 FQNEAQ (reference sequence). Trimming left V 5 bases short and J 0 bases short, with 11 bases between. The CDR3 totals 16 residues. CDR3 DNA: TGTGCCAGCAGCCCGAGGACGGCCTCCTATAATTCACCCCTCCACTTT. It translates to CASSPRTASYNSPLHF.

The table lists this clonotype with many counts. This rearrangement joins TRBV4-2 to TRBJ2-7; perhaps TRBD2 as D (6 bases). Trimming took off 4 bases at V and 0 bases at J, with 16 bases between the two ends. CDR1 and CDR2 (germline): LGHNA, YNFKEQ. This CDR3 is 16 amino acids long. The DNA of the CDR3 is TGTGCCAGCAGCCGAAGCCTTGGCGGGGACTCCTACGAGCAGTACTTC. This sequence encodes CASSRSLGGDSYEQYF.

The chain carries TRBV6-1 and TRBJ1-1; TRBD1 matches 10 bases. The ends lost 6 bases at V and 1 base at J; junction bases unmatched: 5. The CDR3 length is 15 residues. Germline assignment: CDR1 MNHNS and CDR2 SASEGT. The chain's CDR3 is CASSQRDRGNTEAFF. DNA of the CDR3: TGTGCCAGCAGCCAAAGGGACAGGGGGAACACTGAAGCTTTCTTT.

This clonotype was counted ten times or more. The chain links TRBV5-1 to TRBJ1-1; D call uncertain. The V end lost 0 bases, the J end lost 6 bases, and 15 bases lay between the germline ends. The CDR3 runs 15 residues. CDR1 is SGHRS and CDR2 is YFSETQ in the germline V gene. The CDR3 loop reads CASSLGVDGYAEAFF. The CDR3 nucleotides are TGCGCCAGCAGCTTGGGAGTCGATGGATACGCTGAAGCTTTCTTT.

This clonotype was recorded many times. This sequence joins TRBV13 and TRBJ1-2; tentatively, D is TRBD1 (5 bases). CDR1 is PRHDT and CDR2 is FYEKMQ in the germline V gene (reference sequence). The germline V and J ends were trimmed by 7 bases and 2 bases, with 26 bases remaining between them. The CDR3 length is 18 residues. The CDR3 region is CASTKPATGRGANYGYTF. CDR3 nucleotides: TGTGCCAGCACCAAACCCGCAACTGGGAGGGGCGCGAACTATGGCTACACCTTC.

This clonotype occurred a few times. This chain joins TRBV6-2 or TRBV6-3 and TRBJ2-7; 10 bases are a match to TRBD1. The germline gives CDR1 MNHEY, CDR2 SVGEGT. The CDR3 has 13 amino acids. After removal of 8 bases from V and 4 bases from J, the junction contained 5 bases not matched to a gene. The chain's CDR3 is CASARDRGYEQYF. The CDR3 nucleotides read TGTGCCAGCGCACGGGACAGGGGATACGAGCAGTACTTC.

This clonotype was recorded at least ten times. The V call is TRBV12-3 or TRBV12-4, the J call TRBJ1-5; D is undetermined. This CDR3 is 12 amino acids long. Trimming left V 4 bases short and J 3 bases short, with 4 bases between. DNA for the CDR3: TGTGCCAGCAGTTCAGACAATCAGCCCCAGCATTTT. Protein: CASSSDNQPQHF.

The chain joins TRBV6-2 or TRBV6-3 to TRBJ2-7; TRBD1 matches 8 bases. The V gene end was trimmed by 4 bases and the J gene end by 3 bases; junction bases not matched to a gene: 8. Germline-derived CDR1 and CDR2 are MNHEY and SVGEGT. This CDR3 spans 15 amino acids. In DNA, the CDR3 is TGTGCCAGCAGTTTATCGACAGGGGAGGACTACGAGCAGTACTTC. Translation: CASSLSTGEDYEQYF.

The J gene is TRBJ1-6, the V gene TRBV6-2 or TRBV6-3; TRBD1 might be the D (6 bases). Per the germline V gene, CDR1 is MNHEY and CDR2 is SVGEGT. V was pared by 8 bases and J by 9 bases, with 17 bases between. This CDR3 has 14 amino acids. The CDR3 spells CASSMAGGPSPLHF. CDR3 bases: TGTGCCAGCTCTATGGCGGGGGGGCCTTCACCCCTCCACTTT.

This clonotype was seen at least ten times. The chain uses TRBV11-2 and TRBJ2-5; D unresolved. Trimming removed 0 bases at V and 0 bases at J, with 11 bases between. Germline CDR1 SGHAT, CDR2 FQNNGV. The CDR3 totals 16 residues. The CDR3 sequence: CASSLDLGANQETQYF. The CDR3 coding sequence is TGTGCCAGCAGCTTAGATCTAGGCGCAAACCAAGAGACCCAGTACTTC.

Ten or more counts support this clonotype. This chain joins TRBV20-1 and TRBJ1-5; D might be TRBD1 (5 bases). The CDR3 is 16 residues long. Germline V gene data show CDR1 as DFQATT and CDR2 as SNEGSKA (reference sequence). Trimming cost V 0 bases and J 6 bases, with 18 bases left between them. The CDR3 reads CSARDFGAQGTQPQHF. The CDR3 DNA reads as TGCAGTGCTAGAGATTTTGGGGCCCAGGGAACTCAGCCCCAGCATTTT.

This clonotype was detected many times. The chain links TRBV11-2 to TRBJ1-2, with TRBD1 as a possible D gene (5 bases). V dropped 5 bases and J dropped 8 bases, with 21 bases sitting between them. There are 15 residues in the CDR3. In germline, CDR1 is SGHAT, CDR2 FQNNGV. CDR3 in DNA: TGTGCCAGCAGCCCCATTTGGGGGTCACGGATGGGCTACACCTTC. As protein: CASSPIWGSRMGYTF.

This clonotype was counted at least ten times. The chain combines TRBV28 with TRBJ2-7; possible D gene TRBD2, 6 bases. This CDR3 comprises 13 residues. V was pared by 6 bases and J by 7 bases, with 16 bases between. Germline CDR1 reads MDHEN; CDR2 reads SYDVKM. In DNA form, the CDR3 reads TGTGCCAGCAGCCCAATCTTCGGGGGTGAGCAGTACTTC. Its translation is CASSPIFGGEQYF.

This clonotype was seen ten or more times. The genes are TRBV7-2 and TRBJ1-6; D gene unclear. The CDR3 covers 11 residues. V was shortened by 2 bases and J by 8 bases, with 1 base between the two germline ends. CDR1 is SGHTA, CDR2 FQGNSA, per germline. In nucleotides, the CDR3 is TGTGCCAGCAGCTTACATTCACCCCTCCACTTT. Its protein is CASSLHSPLHF. Looking up the rest from reference TRBV7-2 and TRBJ1-6 gives the full variable domain: GAGVSQSPSNKVTEKGKDVELRCDPISGHTALYWYRQSLGQGLEFLIYFQGNSAPDKSGLPSDRFSAERTGGSVSTLTIQRTQQEDSAVYLCASSLHSPLHFGNGTRLTVT.

The gene calls are TRBV11-2 and TRBJ1-4; 7 nucleotides match TRBD1. Per the germline V gene, CDR1 is SGHAT and CDR2 is FQNNGV. With V trimmed by 5 bases and J by 10 bases, 13 bases remained unmatched. This CDR3 spans 15 amino acids. DNA of the CDR3: TGTGCCAGCAGCCCGAGGACAGGTCGGTACGGAAAACTGTTTTTT. This encodes CASSPRTGRYGKLFF.

This clonotype has a handful of counts. The CDR3 DNA follows: TGTGCCAGCAGCCCAATCCAGGGTTCCTACGAGCAGTACTTC. Translation gives CASSPIQGSYEQYF. The chain couples TRBV7-8 to TRBJ2-7, with D maybe TRBD1 (5 bases). With 5 bases removed from V and 1 base from J, the gap between germline ends came to 12 bases. The germline gives CDR1 SGHVS, CDR2 FQNEAQ. This CDR3 has 14 amino acids.

The chain joins TRBV27 to TRBJ2-7; 10 bases are a match to TRBD2. CDR1 MNHEY and CDR2 SMNVEV come from the germline V gene (reference sequence). CDR3 length: 15 residues. Unmatched junction bases numbered 6, after V lost 5 bases and J lost 2 bases. In DNA form, the CDR3 reads TGTGCCAGCAGTCAACTAGCGGGACGTACCTACGAGCAGTACTTC. Its protein is CASSQLAGRTYEQYF.

This clonotype was found many times. This chain links TRBV6-1 with TRBJ2-7; tentative D call: TRBD1 (7 bases). From germline, CDR1 is MNHNS and CDR2 SASEGT. There are 15 residues in the CDR3. Trimming took 7 bases from V and 3 from J, leaving 19 bases between them. DNA for the CDR3: TGTGCCAGCACCTACCAGGGGGAGGATCGCTACGAGCAGTACTTC. It encodes CASTYQGEDRYEQYF.

This clonotype was counted ten times or more. V usage is TRBV15 and J usage is TRBJ1-5, with D unclear. Germline loops: CDR1 LNHNV, CDR2 YYDKDF (reference sequence). The CDR3 has 12 residues. Trimming took off 9 bases at V and 0 bases at J, with 6 bases between the two ends. CDR3 nucleotides: TGTGCCACGAGAGATAGCAATCAGCCCCAGCATTTT. This codes for CATRDSNQPQHF.

This clonotype is judged medium-sized. The chain combines TRBV12-3 or TRBV12-4 with TRBJ2-7; D is ambiguous. Trimming cost V 7 bases and J 4 bases, with 11 bases left between them. CDR3 length: 12 amino acids. The CDR3 DNA sequence: TGTGCCAGCAAGAATAGTGCGTACGAGCAGTACTTC. This translates into CASKNSAYEQYF.

This clonotype was counted a few times. The rearrangement uses TRBV6-2 or TRBV6-3 and TRBJ1-5; a weak D match, TRBD1 (5 bases). CDR1 and CDR2 (germline): MNHEY, SVGEGT. The CDR3 runs to 16 residues. Trimming removed 5 bases from V and 0 bases from J, with 14 bases in between. CDR3: CASSPGFGDSNQPQHF. Here the CDR3 DNA reads TGTGCCAGCAGTCCAGGGTTTGGGGATAGCAATCAGCCCCAGCATTTT.

This clonotype was seen a handful of times. The chain joins TRBV6-2 or TRBV6-3 to TRBJ1-1; D unresolved. The CDR3 runs 19 residues. Germline V gives CDR1 MNHEY, CDR2 SVGEGT. V lost 2 bases and J 3 bases, leaving 25 bases between the germline ends. CDR3 sequence reads: CASSYRRKTGRRSYTEAFF. CDR3 in DNA: TGTGCCAGCAGTTACCGTCGTAAAACGGGCCGGCGGTCTTACACTGAAGCTTTCTTT.